This is a list of T cell receptor beta chains from one sample in a study of T cell responses to AZD1222 COVID-19 vaccine. The assay was immunoSEQ multiplex PCR, and TCRdb's table has in-frame clones only and misses some. This table holds some 120,000 clones, 88% found once. The specimen comprised peripheral blood, sampled on day 0 of AZD1222 vaccination. The source is an adult in good health. CDR3s include the opening cysteine and the closing phenylalanine or tryptophan. The D gene is left open where the match is weak. The size entry is marked missing in some rows and otherwise reads once, few, many or a size class.

few	TRBV4-1	NA	TRBJ1-4	TGCGCCAGCAGCCAAGCCGCAGGAAATAATGAGAAACTGTTTTTT	CASSQAAGNNEKLFF
NA	TRBV18	TRBD1	TRBJ1-4	TGTGCCAGCAAACAGGGGAGTGCAACTAATGAAAAACTGTTTTTT	CASKQGSATNEKLFF
NA	TRBV28	NA	TRBJ1-6	TGTGCCAGCAGTTACGCGAGCTCCTATAATTCACCCCTCCACTTT	CASSYASSYNSPLHF
NA	TRBV11-2	NA	TRBJ1-2	TGTGCCAGCAGCCTCGGGGGGGCAAGTATTTGGTATGGCTACACCTTC	CASSLGGASIWYGYTF
once	TRBV19	NA	TRBJ1-5	TGTGCCAGTAGTATGATAAAGGGGGTGATTGGTGGCAATCAGCCCCAGCATTTT	CASSMIKGVIGGNQPQHF
NA	TRBV5-4	NA	TRBJ2-1	TGTGCCAGCAGCTTGTGGCAGGGTGGATCCTACAATGAGCAGTTCTTC	CASSLWQGGSYNEQFF
NA	TRBV7-3	NA	TRBJ1-1	TGTGCCAGCAGCTTATTTCCGGCGGGCACTGAAGCTTTCTTT	CASSLFPAGTEAFF
NA	TRBV19	NA	TRBJ1-2	TGTGCCAGTAGTATTGACAATAGCTACACCTTC	CASSIDNSYTF
NA	TRBV25-1	TRBD2	TRBJ2-1	TGTGCCAGCAGGGGACTAGCGGCTCAGTTCTTC	CASRGLAAQFF
NA	TRBV2	NA	TRBJ1-1	TGTGCCAGCAGGCGGGTTATGGGAACTGAAGCTTTCTTT	CASRRVMGTEAFF
NA	TRBV7-6	TRBD1	TRBJ1-2	TGTGCCAGCAGCTTAACCGGACAGGGCGCGGGTGGCTACACCTTC	CASSLTGQGAGGYTF
once	TRBV7-6	NA	TRBJ2-5	TGTGCCAGCAGCTTAGGGCTTGATCAGTACTTC	CASSLGLDQYF
NA	TRBV6-5	NA	TRBJ2-3	TGTGCCAGCAGTTACGGAGGTAGGGGCCCAGATACGCAGTATTTT	CASSYGGRGPDTQYF
NA	TRBV25-1	NA	TRBJ2-2	TGTGCCAGCAGTCGGGGGGGACAGGTTCCCGGGGAGCTGTTTTTT	CASSRGGQVPGELFF
NA	TRBV28	NA	TRBJ1-2	TGTGCCAGCAGTTTATTTCACAGGGACCCCATCGGCTACACCTTC	CASSLFHRDPIGYTF
NA	TRBV28	NA	TRBJ1-1	TGTGCCAGCAGTCCCTCAGGGTTCTCATTGACCCATAATGAAGCTTTCTTT	CASSPSGFSLTHNEAFF